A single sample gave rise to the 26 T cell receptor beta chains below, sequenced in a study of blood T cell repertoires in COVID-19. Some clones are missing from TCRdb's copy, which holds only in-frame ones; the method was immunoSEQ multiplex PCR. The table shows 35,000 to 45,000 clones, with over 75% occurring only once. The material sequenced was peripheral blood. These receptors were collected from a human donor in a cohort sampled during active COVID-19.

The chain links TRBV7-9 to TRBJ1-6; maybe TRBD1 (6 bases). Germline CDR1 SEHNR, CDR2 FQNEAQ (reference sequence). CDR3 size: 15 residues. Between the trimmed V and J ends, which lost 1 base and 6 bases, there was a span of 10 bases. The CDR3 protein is CASSLGQAGNSPLHF. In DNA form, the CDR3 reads TGTGCCAGCAGCTTAGGACAGGCGGGTAATTCACCCCTCCACTTT.

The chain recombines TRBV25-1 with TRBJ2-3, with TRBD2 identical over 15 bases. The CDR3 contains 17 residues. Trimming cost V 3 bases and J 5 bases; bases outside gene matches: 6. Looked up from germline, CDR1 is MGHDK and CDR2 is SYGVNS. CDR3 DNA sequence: TGTGCCAGCAGTGACATCAGGACTAGCGGGGGGGGAGATACGCAGTATTTT. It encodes CASSDIRTSGGGDTQYF.

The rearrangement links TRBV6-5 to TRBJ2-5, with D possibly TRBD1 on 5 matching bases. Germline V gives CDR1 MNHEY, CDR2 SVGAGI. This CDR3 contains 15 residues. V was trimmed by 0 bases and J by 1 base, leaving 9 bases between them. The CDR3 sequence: CASSYSGQPQETQYF. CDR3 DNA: TGTGCCAGCAGTTACTCGGGGCAGCCCCAAGAGACCCAGTACTTC.

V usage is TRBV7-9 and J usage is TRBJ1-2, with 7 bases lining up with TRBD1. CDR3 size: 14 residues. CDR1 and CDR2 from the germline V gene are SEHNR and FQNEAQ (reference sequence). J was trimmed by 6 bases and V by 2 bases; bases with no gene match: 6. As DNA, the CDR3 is TGTGCCAGCAGCTTAAGGGGAGACAGGGATGGCTACACCTTC. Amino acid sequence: CASSLRGDRDGYTF.

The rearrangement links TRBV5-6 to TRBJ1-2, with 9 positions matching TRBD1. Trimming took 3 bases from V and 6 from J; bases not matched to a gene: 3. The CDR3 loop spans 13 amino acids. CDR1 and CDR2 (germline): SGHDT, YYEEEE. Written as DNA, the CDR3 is TGTGCCAGCAGCTACGGGACAGGGAATGGCTACACCTTC. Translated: CASSYGTGNGYTF. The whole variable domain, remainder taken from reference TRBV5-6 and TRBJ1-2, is DAGVTQSPTHLIKTRGQQVTLRCSPKSGHDTVSWYQQALGQGPQFIFQYYEEEERQRGNFPDRFSGHQFPNYSSELNVNALLLGDSALYLCASSYGTGNGYTFGSGTRLTVV.

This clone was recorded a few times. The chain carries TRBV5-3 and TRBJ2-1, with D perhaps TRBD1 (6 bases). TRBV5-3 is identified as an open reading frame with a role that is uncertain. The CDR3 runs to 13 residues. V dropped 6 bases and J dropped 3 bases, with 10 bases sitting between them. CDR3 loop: CARKGEFYNEQFF. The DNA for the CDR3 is TGTGCCAGAAAGGGGGAGTTCTACAATGAGCAGTTCTTC.

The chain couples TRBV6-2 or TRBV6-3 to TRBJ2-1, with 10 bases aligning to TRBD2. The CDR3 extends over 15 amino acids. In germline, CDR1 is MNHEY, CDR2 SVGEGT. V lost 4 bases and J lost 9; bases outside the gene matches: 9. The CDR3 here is CASSSHVSGGAEQFF. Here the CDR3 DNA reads TGTGCCAGCAGTTCCCATGTGAGCGGGGGGGCTGAGCAGTTCTTC.

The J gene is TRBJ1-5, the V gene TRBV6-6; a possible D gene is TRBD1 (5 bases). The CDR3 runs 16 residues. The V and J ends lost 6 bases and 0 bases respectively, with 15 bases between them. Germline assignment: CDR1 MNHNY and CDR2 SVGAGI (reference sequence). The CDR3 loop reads CASRPPTANSNQPQHF. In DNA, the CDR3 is TGTGCCAGCAGGCCCCCGACAGCCAATAGCAATCAGCCCCAGCATTTT.

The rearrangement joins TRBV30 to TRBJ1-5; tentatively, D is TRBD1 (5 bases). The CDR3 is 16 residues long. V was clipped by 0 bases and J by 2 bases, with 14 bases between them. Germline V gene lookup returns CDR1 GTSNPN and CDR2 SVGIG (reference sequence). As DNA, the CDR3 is TGTGCCTGGAGTGTACAAGGGGCGGGGGGCAATCAGCCCCAGCATTTT. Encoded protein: CAWSVQGAGGNQPQHF. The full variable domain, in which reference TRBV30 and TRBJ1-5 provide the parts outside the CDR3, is SQTIHQWPATLVQPVGSPLSLECTVEGTSNPNLYWYRQAAGRGLQLLFYSVGIGQISSEVPQNLSASRPQDRQFILSSKKLLLSDSGFYLCAWSVQGAGGNQPQHFGDGTRLSIL.

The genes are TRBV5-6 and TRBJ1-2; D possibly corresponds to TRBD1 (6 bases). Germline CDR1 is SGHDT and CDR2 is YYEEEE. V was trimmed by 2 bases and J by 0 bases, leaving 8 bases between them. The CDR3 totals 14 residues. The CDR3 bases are TGTGCCAGCAGCTTCCAGGGGACTAACTATGGCTACACCTTC. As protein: CASSFQGTNYGYTF.

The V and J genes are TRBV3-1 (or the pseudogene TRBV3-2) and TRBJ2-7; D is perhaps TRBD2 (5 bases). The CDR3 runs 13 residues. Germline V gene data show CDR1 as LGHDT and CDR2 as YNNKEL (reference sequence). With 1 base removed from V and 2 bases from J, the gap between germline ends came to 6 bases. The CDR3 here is CASSQAGTYEQYF. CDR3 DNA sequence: TGTGCCAGCAGCCAAGCGGGGACCTACGAGCAGTACTTC.

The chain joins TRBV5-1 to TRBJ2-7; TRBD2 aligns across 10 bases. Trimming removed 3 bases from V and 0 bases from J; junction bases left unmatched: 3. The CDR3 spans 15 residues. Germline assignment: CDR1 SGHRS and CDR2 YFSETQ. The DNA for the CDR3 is TGCGCCAGCAGCTCAACTAGCGGGGCCTCCTACGAGCAGTACTTC. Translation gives CASSSTSGASYEQYF.

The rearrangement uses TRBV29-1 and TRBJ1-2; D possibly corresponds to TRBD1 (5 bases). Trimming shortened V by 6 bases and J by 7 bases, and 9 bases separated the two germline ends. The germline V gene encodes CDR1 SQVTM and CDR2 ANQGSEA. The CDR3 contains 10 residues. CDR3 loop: CSVSDSGYTF. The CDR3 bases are TGCAGCGTGTCCGACAGTGGCTACACCTTC.

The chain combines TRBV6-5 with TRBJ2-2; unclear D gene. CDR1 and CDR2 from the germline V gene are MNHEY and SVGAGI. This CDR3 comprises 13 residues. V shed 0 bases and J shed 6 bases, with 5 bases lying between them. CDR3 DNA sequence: TGTGCCAGCAGTTACTCTACGGCCGGGGAGCTGTTTTTT. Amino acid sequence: CASSYSTAGELFF.

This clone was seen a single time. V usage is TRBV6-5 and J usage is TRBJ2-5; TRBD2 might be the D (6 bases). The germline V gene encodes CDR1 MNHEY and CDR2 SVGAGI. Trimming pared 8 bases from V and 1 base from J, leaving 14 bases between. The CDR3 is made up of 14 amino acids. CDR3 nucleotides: TGTGCCAGCGGGGGTCAGGGAGGCCAAGAGACCCAGTACTTC. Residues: CASGGQGGQETQYF.

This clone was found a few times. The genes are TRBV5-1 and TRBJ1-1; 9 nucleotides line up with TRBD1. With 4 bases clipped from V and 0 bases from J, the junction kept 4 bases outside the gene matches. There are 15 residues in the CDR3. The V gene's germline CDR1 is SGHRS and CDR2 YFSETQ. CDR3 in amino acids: CASSRTGALNTEAFF. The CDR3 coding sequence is TGCGCCAGCAGCAGGACAGGGGCCCTGAACACTGAAGCTTTCTTT.

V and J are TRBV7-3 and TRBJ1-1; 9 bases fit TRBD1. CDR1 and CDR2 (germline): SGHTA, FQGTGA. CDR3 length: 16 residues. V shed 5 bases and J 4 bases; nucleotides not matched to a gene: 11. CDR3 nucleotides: TGTGCCAGCAGCCCAAAACAGGGGGCGAAGGCCACTGAAGCTTTCTTT. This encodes CASSPKQGAKATEAFF. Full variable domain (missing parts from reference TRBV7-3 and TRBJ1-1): GAGVSQTPSNKVTEKGKYVELRCDPISGHTALYWYRQSLGQGPEFLIYFQGTGAADDSGLPNDRFFAVRPEGSVSTLKIQRTERGDSAVYLCASSPKQGAKATEAFFGQGTRLTVV.

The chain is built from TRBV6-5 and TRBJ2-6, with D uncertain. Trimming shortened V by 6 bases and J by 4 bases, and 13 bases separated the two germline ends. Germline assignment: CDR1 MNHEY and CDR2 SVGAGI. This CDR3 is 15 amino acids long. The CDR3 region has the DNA TGTGCCAGCAGACCGGGTGGGTCCGGGGCCAACGTCCTGACTTTC. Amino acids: CASRPGGSGANVLTF.

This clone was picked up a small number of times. The CDR3 DNA follows: TGTGCCAGCAGCTCCTCTGGACTTAATTCACCCCTCCACTTT. This translates into CASSSSGLNSPLHF. The J gene is TRBJ1-6, the V gene TRBV7-3; D remains unclear. CDR1 and CDR2 (germline): SGHTA, FQGTGA. Deletions cut 4 bases from V and 6 bases from J, with 10 bases between. The CDR3 totals 14 residues.

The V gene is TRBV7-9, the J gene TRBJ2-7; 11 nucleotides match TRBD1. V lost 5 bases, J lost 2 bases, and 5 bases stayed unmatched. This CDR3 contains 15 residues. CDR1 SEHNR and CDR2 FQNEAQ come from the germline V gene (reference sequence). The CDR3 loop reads CASSEGQGAAYEQYF. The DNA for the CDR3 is TGTGCCAGCAGCGAAGGACAGGGGGCTGCCTACGAGCAGTACTTC.

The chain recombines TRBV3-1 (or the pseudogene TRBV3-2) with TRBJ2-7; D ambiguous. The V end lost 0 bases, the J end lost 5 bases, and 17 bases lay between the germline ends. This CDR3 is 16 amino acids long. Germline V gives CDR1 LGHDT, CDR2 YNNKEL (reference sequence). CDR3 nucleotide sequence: TGTGCCAGCAGCCAAGACCTTCCTGACATTCCAAACGAGCAGTACTTC. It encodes CASSQDLPDIPNEQYF.

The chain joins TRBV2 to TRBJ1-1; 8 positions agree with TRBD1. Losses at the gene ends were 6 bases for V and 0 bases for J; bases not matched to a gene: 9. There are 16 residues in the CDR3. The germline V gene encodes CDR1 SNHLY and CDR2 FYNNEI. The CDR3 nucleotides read TGTGCCAGCAGCGTCCTCGCCAGGGGGCTGAACACTGAAGCTTTCTTT. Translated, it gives CASSVLARGLNTEAFF.

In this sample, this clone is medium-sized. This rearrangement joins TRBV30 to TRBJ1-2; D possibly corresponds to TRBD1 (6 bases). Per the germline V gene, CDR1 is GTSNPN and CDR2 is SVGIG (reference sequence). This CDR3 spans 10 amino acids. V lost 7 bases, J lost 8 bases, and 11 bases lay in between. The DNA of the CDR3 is TGTGCCTACTACAGGGTCGGCTACACCTTC. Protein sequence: CAYYRVGYTF.

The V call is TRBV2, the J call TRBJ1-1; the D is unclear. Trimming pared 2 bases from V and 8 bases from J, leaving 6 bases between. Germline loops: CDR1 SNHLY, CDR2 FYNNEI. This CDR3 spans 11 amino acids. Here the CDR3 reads CASSELEEAFF. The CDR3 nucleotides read TGTGCCAGCAGTGAATTAGAGGAAGCTTTCTTT.

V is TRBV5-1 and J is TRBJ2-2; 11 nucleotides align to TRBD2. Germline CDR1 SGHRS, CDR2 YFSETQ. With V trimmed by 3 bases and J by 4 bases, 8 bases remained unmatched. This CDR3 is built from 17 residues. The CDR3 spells CASSSRLAGGTTGELFF. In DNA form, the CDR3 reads TGCGCCAGCAGCTCCCGTCTAGCGGGGGGTACCACCGGGGAGCTGTTTTTT.

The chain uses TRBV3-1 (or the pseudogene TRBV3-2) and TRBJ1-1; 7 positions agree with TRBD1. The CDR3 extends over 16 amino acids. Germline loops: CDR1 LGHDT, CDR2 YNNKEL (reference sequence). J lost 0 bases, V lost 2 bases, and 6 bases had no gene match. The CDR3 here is CASSQSGQIVNTEAFF. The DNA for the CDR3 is TGTGCCAGCAGCCAATCGGGACAGATAGTGAACACTGAAGCTTTCTTT.